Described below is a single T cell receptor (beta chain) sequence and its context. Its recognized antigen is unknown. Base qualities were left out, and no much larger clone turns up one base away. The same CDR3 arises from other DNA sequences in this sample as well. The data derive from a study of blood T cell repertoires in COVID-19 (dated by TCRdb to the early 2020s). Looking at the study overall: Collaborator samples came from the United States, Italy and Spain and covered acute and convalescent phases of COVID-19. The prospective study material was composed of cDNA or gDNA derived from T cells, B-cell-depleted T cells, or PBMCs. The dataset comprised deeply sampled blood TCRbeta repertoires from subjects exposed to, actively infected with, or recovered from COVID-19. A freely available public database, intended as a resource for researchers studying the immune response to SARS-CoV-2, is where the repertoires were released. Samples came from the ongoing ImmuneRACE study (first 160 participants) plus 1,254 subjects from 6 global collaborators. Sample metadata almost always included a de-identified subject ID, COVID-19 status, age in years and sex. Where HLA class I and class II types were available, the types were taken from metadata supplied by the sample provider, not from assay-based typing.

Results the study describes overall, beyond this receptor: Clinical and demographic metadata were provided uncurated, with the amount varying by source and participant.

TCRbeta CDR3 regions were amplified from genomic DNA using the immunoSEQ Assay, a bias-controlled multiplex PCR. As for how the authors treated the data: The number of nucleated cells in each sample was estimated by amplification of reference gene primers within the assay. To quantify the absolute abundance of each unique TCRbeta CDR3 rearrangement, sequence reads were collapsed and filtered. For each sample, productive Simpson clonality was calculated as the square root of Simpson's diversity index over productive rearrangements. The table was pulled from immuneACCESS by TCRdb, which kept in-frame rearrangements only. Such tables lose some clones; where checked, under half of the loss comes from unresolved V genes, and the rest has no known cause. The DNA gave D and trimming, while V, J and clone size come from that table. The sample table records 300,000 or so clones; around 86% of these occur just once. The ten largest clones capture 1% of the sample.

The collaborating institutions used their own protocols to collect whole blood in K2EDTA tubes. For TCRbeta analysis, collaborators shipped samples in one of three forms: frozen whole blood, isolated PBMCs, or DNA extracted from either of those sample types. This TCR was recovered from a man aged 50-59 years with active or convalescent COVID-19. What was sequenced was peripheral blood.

CDR3 protein: CASSDRGQPQHF. The bases read TGTGCCAGCAGTGACAGGGGGCAGCCCCAGCATTTT. The rearranged chain carries TRBV2 and TRBJ1-5, with 7 bases aligning to TRBD1. CDR1 and CDR2, looked up from the germline V gene, are SNHLY and FYNNEI. The germline V and J ends show losses of 3 bases and 7 bases respectively, and no gene match explains 0 bases of the junction. The CDR3, from cysteine to phenylalanine, totals 12 residues. Only CDR3 DNA remains: 36 bases, in frame from the first base.